This TCR beta chain stems from a study of blood T cells in healthy people across ages (dated by TCRdb to between 2014 and 2016). In terms of the full investigation: In model experiments, template switching captured about one uniquely barcoded TCR beta cDNA molecule for every two T cells. Age-related changes in TCR beta repertoire diversity were measured in the study by deep sequencing normalized with unique cDNA molecular identifiers. The donors were split into four age groups: young (average roughly 15 years), middle-aged (about 40), aged (approximately 59) and long-lived (over 80). To avoid experimental bias, donors of different ages were distributed randomly across sequencing lanes. For two donors (one aged 18 to 30 and one aged 80 or older), the study analyzed two additional independent replicas of 1 million unique cDNA reads from the same blood draw.

The library was obtained by 5' RACE. Sequenced on an Illumina HiSeq 2500. A second roughly 6 to 11 cycle PCR used a sample-barcoded 5' primer and a J-beta primer mix. A template-switch 5' adaptor carrying 12 random nucleotides introduced a unique molecular identifier onto each TCR beta cDNA molecule. Each sample yielded at least 2.5 million CDR3-containing paired-end reads. The Mint cDNA synthesis kit, primed by a TRBC-specific oligonucleotide, was used to synthesize first-strand cDNA from all RNA. Following uracil-DNA glycosylase treatment, a first 18-cycle PCR with universal primers M1SS and BC2_uni_R was performed on all cDNA. The original pipeline was this. Normalization of each sample was performed by random selection of 1 million high-quality reads, each carrying a distinct molecular identifier. Instead of being binned into consensus sequences, reads with shared molecular identifiers were discarded. MiTCR, set to a Q25 quality threshold and the strictest error-elimination algorithm, was used for CDR3 identification, clonotype clustering and error correction. A nonparametric unseen species model using Euler transformation provided a lower-bound estimate of total TCR beta diversity. TCRdb reran the public reads through fastp at Q25 and MiXCR, keeping productive beta chains. CDR3 protein duplicates are merged, each entry listing the most common genes and DNA. For this entry, the V and J calls and clone size follow TCRdb and not the study's own pipeline. This sample gives 700,000 to 900,000 distinct CDR3 sequences in total; around half of them show up just once. Jointly, the top ten make up roughly 40% of the sample.

Trimming takes 0 bases from V and 0 bases from J, and the germline ends sit 8 bases apart. The CDR3, from cysteine to phenylalanine, totals 15 residues. CDR3 DNA is the only sequence kept; it has 45 bases, read in frame from the first base. The germline V gene gives CDR1 as SGHAT and CDR2 as FQNNGV. Study-wide conclusions, independent of this receptor: As age increased, observed TCR beta diversity per million T cells dropped in a roughly linear way, and a significant reduction was already evident by age 40. Because profiling used bulk unsorted PBMCs, naive and antigen-experienced compartments could not be compared conclusively. A strong correlation was found between observed TCR beta diversity and the percentage of naive T cells measured by flow cytometry. Total diversity estimates from one million sequenced T cells were considered lower bounds and underestimates. Because donor CMV infection status was unknown, age-related changes in expanded clonotypes were potentially confounded. Compared with the aged group, more naive CD4+ T cells, fewer expanded clones and increased TCR diversity were shown by the long-lived group, suggesting age selection.

Donors were 30 to 45 systemically healthy Caucasian individuals from Russia aged roughly 6 to 100 years. Each donor gave 9 to 10 milliliters of peripheral blood, collected into EDTA-treated Vacutainer tubes. PBMCs were isolated by Ficoll-Paque density-gradient centrifugation, with at least 6 million obtained per sample. Total RNA, at least 6 micrograms per sample, was extracted from PBMCs with Trizol reagent. For every donor, an aliquot of PBMCs went through flow cytometry to measure the percentages of naive CD45RAhigh/CD27high T cells. A note on this clonotype: No cognate antigen has been identified for it. There are no base qualities to consult, and no much larger clone falls within one base.

Sample: blood. This receptor was identified in a man older than 75 in good health. The rearrangement combines TRBV11-2 with TRBJ2-5; the D region possibly corresponds to TRBD1 (7 bases align). This receptor carries the CDR3 CASSLDRGDQETQYF. In nucleotides, the sequence is TGTGCCAGCAGCTTAGACAGGGGGGACCAAGAGACCCAGTACTTC.